This T cell receptor (beta chain) was found in a study of control samples from healthy donors and cancer patients. V lost 3 bases to trimming and J lost 4 bases, with 7 bases between them. This CDR3 contains 12 residues. Germline-derived CDR1 and CDR2 are SGDLS and YYNGEE. TCRdb's copy holds only in-frame clones and misses some; the assay was immunoSEQ multiplex PCR. The table lists under 450,000 clones, 90% of them singletons. Material for sequencing was PBMCs. The clonotype was recovered from a man in his forties with head and neck cancer. J is TRBJ1-1 and V is TRBV9; D remains ambiguous. The CDR3: CASSAEGTEAFF. CDR3 sequence (DNA): TGTGCCAGCAGCGCGGAGGGCACTGAAGCTTTCTTT.